This T cell receptor beta chain was sequenced during a study of T cells in Graves' hyperthyroidism and ophthalmopathy. Study conclusions and caveats: From stable hyperthyroidism, ophthalmopathy was set apart by a 13 V-J model. Ophthalmopathy prediction by the model preceded onset by a median approximately 6.9 months.

Germline CDR1 is SGHTA and CDR2 is FQGTGA. The CDR3 loop spans 14 amino acids. Trimming removed 2 bases at V and 5 bases at J, with 12 bases between. This clonotype was observed at least ten times. Its target is not known. The study defined stable Graves' hyperthyroidism as no ophthalmopathy progression within 18 months. The source material, RNA transcripts, was used to amplify TCR beta CDR3 regions. A first-round RT-PCR of the TCR CDR3 used the HTBI primer set. TCRdb analysed the multiplex PCR reads with MiXCR anew, one entry per CDR3 protein. The sample holds 800,000 or so distinct CDR3 sequences, more than 30% seen once.

Sequenced sample: blood. The chain couples TRBV7-3 to TRBJ2-5, with D maybe TRBD2 (5 bases). The TCR was taken from a man between 18 and 35 years old with Graves' hyperthyroidism. In nucleotides, the CDR3 is TGTGCCAGCAGCTTAGAAGCGAGCGGCGAGACCCAGTACTTC. As protein: CASSLEASGETQYF.